The 29 T cell receptor beta chains below all came from one sample that was sequenced in a study of cytomegalovirus exposure and HLA in healthy donors. PCR employed 60 Vbeta and 13 Jbeta primers. TCRdb's copy holds only in-frame clones and misses some; the assay was immunoSEQ multiplex PCR. The repertoire holds around 280,000 clones, with roughly 90% as singletons. The specimen sequenced was PBMCs. Source of these receptors: a young woman in good health and CMV-seronegative.

The rearrangement links TRBV6-5 to TRBJ2-7; TRBD2 might be the D (6 bases). The CDR3 loop spans 14 amino acids. Germline CDR1 and CDR2: MNHEY and SVGAGI. V lost 6 bases, J lost 6 bases, and 18 bases lay in between. The CDR3 nucleotides read TGTGCCAGCAGCCGGGACTTCCGCCCGTCCGAGCAGTACTTC. Translating gives CASSRDFRPSEQYF.

The rearrangement joins TRBV28 to TRBJ1-5, with D hard to call. V shed 3 bases and J shed 6 bases, with 9 bases lying between them. The CDR3 has 13 amino acids. CDR1 is MDHEN, CDR2 SYDVKM, per germline. The CDR3: CASSFGAVQPQHF. CDR3 in DNA: TGTGCCAGCAGTTTTGGAGCTGTTCAGCCCCAGCATTTT.

The CDR3: CASSRTVNTEAFF. The CDR3 DNA sequence: TGTGCCAGCAGCCGGACAGTGAACACTGAAGCTTTCTTT. V usage is TRBV5-6 and J usage is TRBJ1-1; D might be TRBD1 (6 bases). Germline CDR1 SGHDT, CDR2 YYEEEE. The ends were cut back, 4 bases at V and 0 bases at J, with 7 bases in the middle. The CDR3 is 13 residues long.

The chain is built from TRBV6-1 and TRBJ1-6, with 10 positions matching TRBD1. The CDR3 has 16 residues. J gave up 9 bases and V 1 base, and 6 bases lay outside the gene matches. Germline V CDR1 and CDR2: MNHNS, SASEGT. The CDR3 reads CASSEELTGGGSPLHF. CDR3 DNA sequence: TGTGCCAGCAGTGAAGAACTGACAGGGGGCGGTTCACCCCTCCACTTT.

V and J are TRBV7-9 and TRBJ2-7, with D perhaps TRBD1 (5 bases). V was shortened by 5 bases and J by 3 bases, with 17 bases between the two germline ends. The CDR3 has 15 amino acids. Per germline, CDR1 SEHNR and CDR2 FQNEAQ (reference sequence). DNA of the CDR3: TGTGCCAGCAGCAAAGGCACAGGCAACCTCTACGAGCAGTACTTC. Protein product: CASSKGTGNLYEQYF.

J is TRBJ2-5 and V is TRBV5-1, with D maybe TRBD1 (6 bases). Judging by the DNA end, TRBJ2-7 fits better; the J call may be wrong. Germline CDR1 SGHRS, CDR2 YFSETQ. The CDR3 is made up of 14 amino acids. DNA for the CDR3: TGCGCCAGCAGCCTAGAGACAGGATCTCTCGAGCAGTACTTC. Translation: CASSLETGSLEQYF.

V is TRBV18 and J is TRBJ2-7; maybe TRBD1 (5 bases). V gave up 2 bases and J gave up 2 bases, with 13 bases separating them. The CDR3 extends over 15 amino acids. Germline V gene lookup returns CDR1 KGHSH and CDR2 LQKENI. The CDR3 coding sequence is TGTGCCAGCTCACCAACCGCAGCAGGGCCCTACGAGCAGTACTTC. Its protein product is CASSPTAAGPYEQYF.

J is TRBJ1-1 and V is TRBV6-1, with TRBD1 matching 9 bases. J gave up 8 bases and V 0 bases, and 7 bases lay outside the gene matches. Germline CDR1 MNHNS, CDR2 SASEGT. CDR3 length: 15 residues. CDR3 sequence: CASSEAPGQGSEAFF. The CDR3 DNA reads as TGTGCCAGCAGTGAAGCGCCGGGACAGGGATCCGAAGCTTTCTTT.

This chain connects TRBV30 to TRBJ1-6, with D maybe TRBD1 (5 bases). V lost 6 bases and J lost 10, with 25 bases in between. Germline V gene sequence: CDR1 GTSNPN, CDR2 SVGIG (reference sequence). The CDR3 spans 16 residues. The chain's CDR3 is CACGSGQGTVRSPLHF. In DNA form, the CDR3 reads TGTGCCTGTGGGTCCGGGCAGGGTACCGTTCGGTCACCCCTCCACTTT.

The chain carries TRBV19 and TRBJ2-3, with 7 bases aligning to TRBD2. Germline V gene data show CDR1 as LNHDA and CDR2 as SQIVND (reference sequence). V was clipped by 0 bases and J by 2 bases; unmatched bases: 8. This CDR3 comprises 17 residues. The CDR3 reads CASSIDPRGGSTDTQYF. CDR3 coding DNA: TGTGCCAGTAGTATAGATCCAAGGGGAGGGTCCACAGATACGCAGTATTTT.

The rearrangement uses TRBV10-2 and TRBJ2-5; TRBD2 might be the D (5 bases). The ends were cut back, 9 bases at V and 5 bases at J, with 10 bases in the middle. Germline CDR1 is WSHSY and CDR2 is SAAADI. CDR3 size: 11 residues. The CDR3 coding sequence is TGCGCCAGGGCTAGCTCGGAGACCCAGTACTTC. Amino acid sequence: CARASSETQYF.

Comment on this clone: A read error may produce the germline difference seen at one junction end. The chain carries TRBV2 and TRBJ2-7; a weak D match, TRBD1 (5 bases). The CDR3 covers 11 residues. Per germline, CDR1 SNHLY and CDR2 FYNNEI. CDR3 DNA sequence: TGTGCCAGCAGTGAAAGGGGTAGGCCGCGTTTC. The encoded protein is CASSERGRPRF.

The V gene is TRBV18, the J gene TRBJ2-7; TRBD2 matches at 11 bases. CDR1 is KGHSH and CDR2 is LQKENI in the germline V gene. With 8 bases clipped from V and 3 bases from J, the junction kept 3 bases outside the gene matches. The CDR3 totals 13 residues. The CDR3 nucleotides read TGTGCCAGCAGCGGGACTAGCGGCTACGAGCAGTACTTC. Residues: CASSGTSGYEQYF.

The rearrangement joins TRBV18 to TRBJ1-1, with TRBD1 as a possible D gene (6 bases). V gave up 0 bases and J gave up 3 bases, with 11 bases separating them. Germline assignment: CDR1 KGHSH and CDR2 LQKENI. The CDR3 sequence is 15 residues long. CDR3 nucleotide sequence: TGTGCCAGCTCACCACCTCAGGGGCGAGACACTGAAGCTTTCTTT. This sequence encodes CASSPPQGRDTEAFF. The full variable domain, rest sourced from reference TRBV18 and TRBJ1-1, is NAGVMQNPRHLVRRRGQEARLRCSPMKGHSHVYWYRQLPEEGLKFMVYLQKENIIDESGMPKERFSAEFPKEGPSILRIQQVVRGDSAAYFCASSPPQGRDTEAFFGQGTRLTVV.

V gene TRBV2 combines with J gene TRBJ1-1; D not resolved. Trimming stripped 6 bases from V and 4 bases from J, with 15 bases between. Germline V lookup: CDR1 SNHLY, CDR2 FYNNEI. This CDR3 spans 14 amino acids. CDR3 region: CASREEVMVTEAFF. The DNA for the CDR3 is TGTGCCAGCAGGGAGGAAGTGATGGTCACTGAAGCTTTCTTT.

The rearrangement links TRBV9 to TRBJ2-2; 10 bases are shared with TRBD2. V was pared by 4 bases and J by 11 bases, with 8 bases of the junction left unmatched. CDR1 SGDLS and CDR2 YYNGEE come from the germline V gene. This CDR3 comprises 14 residues. CDR3 coding DNA: TGTGCCAGCAGCCCACTAGCGGGACGGAGAGAGCTGTTTTTT. Translated, it gives CASSPLAGRRELFF.

This chain links TRBV5-5 with TRBJ2-3; TRBD1 might be the D (5 bases). The V and J ends lost 0 bases and 2 bases respectively, with 13 bases between them. The V gene's germline CDR1 is SGHKS and CDR2 YYEKEE (reference sequence). This CDR3 contains 16 residues. As DNA, the CDR3 is TGTGCCAGCAGCTTGGGGCGGACAACAAACACAGATACGCAGTATTTT. This sequence encodes CASSLGRTTNTDTQYF.

This chain links TRBV2 with TRBJ2-7, with D hard to call. The germline gives CDR1 SNHLY, CDR2 FYNNEI. Between the trimmed V and J ends, which lost 6 bases and 8 bases, there was a span of 8 bases. This CDR3 spans 10 amino acids. The CDR3 sequence is CASSAKKQYF. CDR3 sequence (DNA): TGTGCCAGCAGCGCTAAAAAGCAGTACTTC.

V gene TRBV7-9 combines with J gene TRBJ2-3; 9 bases agree with TRBD2. The CDR3 has 17 amino acids. V lost 2 bases and J lost 2; bases outside the gene matches: 8. The germline CDR1 and CDR2 sequences are SEHNR and FQNEAQ (reference sequence). CDR3 sequence reads: CASSLSNGGGATDTQYF. The CDR3, as DNA: TGTGCCAGCAGCTTATCGAACGGCGGGGGGGCCACAGATACGCAGTATTTT.

The genes are TRBV6-5 and TRBJ2-7; 10 bases map to TRBD2. The CDR3 covers 15 residues. V lost 6 bases to trimming and J lost 3 bases; unmatched junction nucleotides: 8. Germline CDR1 reads MNHEY; CDR2 reads SVGAGI. The CDR3 reads CASSRPSGGNYEQYF. CDR3 sequence (DNA): TGTGCCAGCAGCCGCCCTAGCGGGGGTAACTACGAGCAGTACTTC.

This chain uses TRBV4-2 with TRBJ2-7; 7 nucleotides align to TRBD2. The V segment lost 3 bases and the J segment 6 bases; nucleotides outside the gene matches: 14. In germline, CDR1 is LGHNA, CDR2 YNFKEQ. The CDR3 sequence is 16 residues long. DNA of the CDR3: TGTGCCAGCAGCCATTTCTTACTAGCGCGACCCCCCGAGCAGTACTTC. Translated, it gives CASSHFLLARPPEQYF.

V usage is TRBV29-1 and J usage is TRBJ1-2, with D maybe TRBD1 (6 bases). V was pared by 7 bases and J by 2 bases, with 11 bases between. This CDR3 is built from 12 residues. In germline, CDR1 is SQVTM, CDR2 ANQGSEA. This CDR3 is CSAGGQNYGYTF. The CDR3 DNA follows: TGCAGCGCCGGCGGACAGAACTATGGCTACACCTTC.

The chain links TRBV27 to TRBJ2-5, with TRBD2 as a possible D gene (5 bases). Germline CDR1 reads MNHEY; CDR2 reads SMNVEV (reference sequence). Trimming removed 3 bases from V and 4 bases from J, with 9 bases in between. The CDR3 has 13 amino acids. Written as DNA, the CDR3 is TGTGCCAGCAGTTTGAGGGTAGGAGAGACCCAGTACTTC. Amino acid sequence: CASSLRVGETQYF.

This chain connects TRBV7-9 to TRBJ2-3, with D perhaps matching TRBD2 (6 bases). The CDR3 length is 13 residues. V lost 5 bases to trimming and J lost 4 bases, with 10 bases between them. Germline CDR1 SEHNR, CDR2 FQNEAQ (reference sequence). The CDR3: CASSRWEADTQYF. The CDR3 DNA sequence: TGTGCCAGCAGCCGGTGGGAGGCAGATACGCAGTATTTT.

This sequence joins TRBV15 and TRBJ2-1, with D perhaps TRBD2 (5 bases). The CDR3 loop spans 14 amino acids. V lost 2 bases and J lost 8, with 13 bases in between. CDR1 and CDR2 (germline): LNHNV, YYDKDF (reference sequence). CDR3 coding DNA: TGTGCCACCAGCAGAACCGGGGTGTTCGATGAGCAGTTCTTC. Translated, it gives CATSRTGVFDEQFF. Together with reference TRBV15 and TRBJ2-1, the CDR3 gives the full variable domain: DAMVIQNPRYQVTQFGKPVTLSCSQTLNHNVMYWYQQKSSQAPKLLFHYYDKDFNNEADTPDNFQSRRPNTSFCFLDIRSPGLGDTAMYLCATSRTGVFDEQFFGPGTRLTVL.

The genes are TRBV5-1 and TRBJ2-3; possible D gene TRBD2, 6 bases. The CDR3 consists of 11 residues. V was clipped by 4 bases and J by 12 bases, with 12 bases between them. CDR1 SGHRS and CDR2 YFSETQ come from the germline V gene. The CDR3: CASSEVGTQYF. CDR3 sequence (DNA): TGCGCCAGCAGCGAAGTGGGGACTCAGTATTTT.

In its sample, this clone was seen a few times. The CDR3 bases are TGTGCCAGCAGTTCCGACAGGGGGTTAAGGAACACTGAAGCTTTCTTT. Its protein is CASSSDRGLRNTEAFF. The V and J genes are TRBV5-4 and TRBJ1-1; 9 bases are a match to TRBD1. Germline CDR1 SGHNT, CDR2 YYREEE (reference sequence). The CDR3 sequence is 16 residues long. Trimming took 5 bases from V and 1 from J; bases not matched to a gene: 9.

CDR3 DNA: TGCGCCAGCAGCTTTACAGGGGGCGGTTCAGGTTCACCCCTCCACTTT. It specifies CASSFTGGGSGSPLHF. V and J are TRBV5-1 and TRBJ1-6, with TRBD1 matching 9 bases. CDR1 is SGHRS and CDR2 is YFSETQ in the germline V gene. The CDR3 extends over 16 amino acids. The ends lost 2 bases at V and 9 bases at J; junction bases unmatched: 9.

The chain employs TRBV30 and TRBJ1-1, with TRBD1 as a possible D gene (6 bases). Germline loops: CDR1 GTSNPN, CDR2 SVGIG (reference sequence). V was clipped by 0 bases and J by 1 base, with 12 bases between them. The CDR3 runs to 15 residues. Here the CDR3 reads CAWSVIRGQNTEAFF. CDR3 coding DNA: TGTGCCTGGAGTGTAATTCGGGGACAGAACACTGAAGCTTTCTTT.